This entry lists 21 T cell receptor beta chains sequenced from one sample in a study of control samples from healthy donors and cancer patients. Assay used: immunoSEQ multiplex PCR; TCRdb lists only in-frame clones, some missing. This sample yields under 200,000 clones, of which 93% are seen a single time; over 4% belongs to the top ten. Sequenced input: blood. The origin of the receptors is an older woman in good health.

The rearrangement uses TRBV13 and TRBJ2-7; possibly TRBD2 for D (7 bases). From germline, CDR1 is PRHDT and CDR2 FYEKMQ (reference sequence). The CDR3 has 16 amino acids. V dropped 5 bases and J dropped 0 bases, with 17 bases sitting between them. The CDR3 is CASSRRGGQSSYEQYF. Written as DNA, the CDR3 is TGTGCCAGCAGCCGGAGGGGGGGCCAGAGCTCCTACGAGCAGTACTTC.

In DNA form, the CDR3 reads TGTGCTAGTGGTCGCGGGGGGCTCAACACCGGGGAGCTGTTTTTT. Translating it yields CASGRGGLNTGELFF. The chain links TRBV12-5 to TRBJ2-2; TRBD2 matches at 8 bases. V was pared by 5 bases and J by 2 bases, with 4 bases of the junction left unmatched. This CDR3 is 15 amino acids long. Germline V lookup: CDR1 LGHNT, CDR2 FRNRAP. Combining the CDR3 with reference TRBV12-5 and TRBJ2-2 gives the whole variable domain DARVTQTPRHKVTEMGQEVTMRCQPILGHNTVFWYRQTMMQGLELLAYFRNRAPLDDSGMPKDRFSAEMPDATLATLKIQPSEPRDSAVYFCASGRGGLNTGELFFGEGSRLTVL.

The V call is TRBV24-1, the J call TRBJ2-3; 11 bases align to TRBD2. This CDR3 has 15 residues. Trimming at V came to 5 bases and at J to 4 bases, leaving 4 bases not matched to a gene. CDR1 is KGHDR, CDR2 SFDVKD, per germline. CDR3 in DNA: TGTGCCACCAGTGCTAGCGGGGGGCTTTCAGATACGCAGTATTTT. It specifies CATSASGGLSDTQYF.

The V gene is TRBV6-6, the J gene TRBJ2-5; 7 nucleotides agree with TRBD1. CDR1 is MNHNY and CDR2 is SVGAGI in the germline V gene (reference sequence). The junction had 26 bases not matched to a gene; V was cut back by 6 bases and J by 4 bases. There are 20 residues in the CDR3. The CDR3 DNA follows: TGTGCCAGCAGCCGACGAACCCCAGGGGGAAGGGTGTTTTCAGGAGAGACCCAGTACTTC. Translated: CASSRRTPGGRVFSGETQYF.

This sequence joins TRBV13 and TRBJ2-1, with TRBD1 identical over 12 bases. Germline V CDR1 and CDR2: PRHDT, FYEKMQ (reference sequence). The CDR3 length is 24 residues. J lost 0 bases, V lost 4 bases, and 25 bases had no gene match. The CDR3 nucleotides are TGTGCCAGCAGCTCGCGTACCGGGACAGGGGGCAATACGGGGTCCCCGAGCTCCTACAATGAGCAGTTCTTC. Translated: CASSSRTGTGGNTGSPSSYNEQFF.

This clone was counted once. The chain is built from TRBV5-5 and TRBJ2-5; TRBD2 matches 13 bases. The V and J ends lost 4 bases and 5 bases, in that order; junction bases with no gene match: 8. The CDR3 length is 16 residues. Germline CDR1 is SGHKS and CDR2 is YYEKEE (reference sequence). This CDR3 is CASSPTSGGARETQYF. The CDR3 DNA reads TGTGCCAGCAGCCCCACTAGCGGGGGGGCCAGGGAGACCCAGTACTTC.

The chain joins TRBV6-5 to TRBJ1-3; TRBD1 agrees at 7 bases. V was clipped by 7 bases and J by 2 bases; unmatched bases: 5. The CDR3 is 14 amino acids. Germline V gene data show CDR1 as MNHEY and CDR2 as SVGAGI. CDR3 DNA sequence: TGTGCCAGCAAACTGACAGGGACTGGAAACACCATATATTTT. It encodes CASKLTGTGNTIYF.

The CDR3 spells CASTWDSITEAFF. CDR3 DNA sequence: TGTGCCAGCACTTGGGACAGTATCACTGAAGCTTTCTTT. The chain uses TRBV7-2 and TRBJ1-1, with 7 nucleotides matching TRBD1. Germline trimming cut 7 bases from V and 4 bases from J; bases unmatched to any gene: 6. The CDR3 is 13 amino acids. Germline loops: CDR1 SGHTA, CDR2 FQGNSA.

The chain uses TRBV12-3 or TRBV12-4 and TRBJ2-5; D unresolved. V lost 8 bases and J 7 bases, leaving 14 bases between the germline ends. The CDR3 spans 12 residues. The CDR3: CASLSPPGTQYF. The CDR3 coding sequence is TGTGCCAGCCTATCCCCCCCAGGGACCCAGTACTTC.

This chain links TRBV10-3 with TRBJ1-6; D not certain. The CDR3 extends over 17 amino acids. The V end lost 2 bases, the J end lost 5 bases, and 16 bases lay between the germline ends. Looked up from germline, CDR1 is ENHRY and CDR2 is SYGVKD. The CDR3 bases are TGTGCCATCAGTGAGCCACGCTTCTCGCCCCATAATTCACCCCTCCACTTT. This codes for CAISEPRFSPHNSPLHF.

This sequence joins TRBV6-2 or TRBV6-3 and TRBJ2-7, with D unclear. Germline values: CDR1 MNHEY, CDR2 SVGEGT. Trimming removed 4 bases from V and 3 bases from J, with 4 bases in between. The length of the CDR3 is 11 residues. Written as DNA, the CDR3 is TGTGCCAGCAGTTTCCACTACGAGCAGTACTTC. Protein product: CASSFHYEQYF.

The chain carries TRBV14 and TRBJ2-3; D is uncertain. Germline V CDR1 and CDR2: SGHDN, FVKESK. V was shortened by 1 base and J by 6 bases, with 14 bases between the two germline ends. The CDR3 is 15 residues long. The DNA for the CDR3 is TGTGCCAGCAGCCAAGTCCTTGCCTACTCGGATACGCAGTATTTT. This gives the protein CASSQVLAYSDTQYF. Together with reference TRBV14 and TRBJ2-3, the CDR3 gives the full variable domain: EAGVTQFPSHSVIEKGQTVTLRCDPISGHDNLYWYRRVMGKEIKFLLHFVKESKQDESGMPNNRFLAERTGGTYSTLKVQPAELEDSGVYFCASSQVLAYSDTQYFGPGTRLTVL.

This clone has more than one count but fewer than ten. J is TRBJ1-2 and V is TRBV19, with 7 bases that match TRBD1. Losses at the gene ends were 1 base for V and 0 bases for J; bases not matched to a gene: 5. CDR1 is LNHDA, CDR2 SQIVND, per germline (reference sequence). The CDR3 runs 16 residues. The CDR3 loop reads CASSIGWDSSNYGYTF. CDR3 DNA sequence: TGTGCCAGTAGTATAGGGTGGGACAGTTCTAACTATGGCTACACCTTC.

About this clone itself: The sample holds other DNA sequences that translate to the same CDR3. The V gene is TRBV3-1 (or the pseudogene TRBV3-2), the J gene TRBJ2-5; 13 bases match TRBD2. Germline V CDR1 and CDR2: LGHDT, YNNKEL (reference sequence). The J segment lost 6 bases and the V segment lost 5 bases, leaving 9 bases of the junction unmatched. The CDR3 has 16 residues. The CDR3 region has the DNA TGTGCCAGCAGCAGATCGGGACTAGCGGGGCTGCAGACCCAGTACTTC. This translates into CASSRSGLAGLQTQYF.

The chain couples TRBV10-3 to TRBJ1-1; D is perhaps TRBD1 (5 bases). The germline gives CDR1 ENHRY, CDR2 SYGVKD. This CDR3 is 14 amino acids long. Trimming removed 11 bases at V and 3 bases at J, with 19 bases between. CDR3 DNA sequence: TGTGCCGCCGGGAGGGCAGAGGGGCACACTGAAGCTTTCTTT. It specifies CAAGRAEGHTEAFF.

This clone was picked up a small number of times. This rearrangement joins TRBV7-2 to TRBJ1-4; 9 nucleotides agree with TRBD1. The germline gives CDR1 SGHTA, CDR2 FQGNSA. This CDR3 region has 14 residues. V was pared by 7 bases and J by 8 bases, with 8 bases of the junction left unmatched. The CDR3 reads CASKPGQGVEKLFF. CDR3 DNA sequence: TGTGCCAGCAAACCGGGACAGGGAGTCGAAAAACTGTTTTTT.

The chain combines TRBV2 with TRBJ1-6, with TRBD1 matching over 8 bases. The J segment lost 10 bases and the V segment lost 3 bases, leaving 8 bases of the junction unmatched. This CDR3 spans 15 amino acids. Germline V gene lookup returns CDR1 SNHLY and CDR2 FYNNEI. The CDR3 nucleotides are TGTGCCAGCAGTGATCAGGGGGCGAATCGCTCACCCCTCCACTTT. Protein: CASSDQGANRSPLHF.

This clone was seen a few times. The rearrangement uses TRBV6-2 or TRBV6-3 and TRBJ2-7; D possibly corresponds to TRBD2 (6 bases). Between the trimmed V and J ends, which lost 2 bases and 1 base, there was a span of 12 bases. Germline CDR1 reads MNHEY; CDR2 reads SVGEGT. This CDR3 contains 15 residues. Written as DNA, the CDR3 is TGTGCCAGCAGTTACCCTTCTAGCGCGTCCTACGAGCAGTACTTC. As protein: CASSYPSSASYEQYF.

The chain joins TRBV18 to TRBJ1-1; a possible D gene is TRBD1 (6 bases). Germline CDR1 and CDR2: KGHSH and LQKENI. Trimming took off 4 bases at V and 2 bases at J, with 20 bases between the two ends. The CDR3 runs 17 residues. CDR3 amino acids: CASSRKTGVGPNTEAFF. For the CDR3, the DNA is TGTGCCAGCTCACGAAAGACAGGTGTCGGGCCAAACACTGAAGCTTTCTTT. Full variable domain (remainder filled in from reference TRBV18 and TRBJ1-1): NAGVMQNPRHLVRRRGQEARLRCSPMKGHSHVYWYRQLPEEGLKFMVYLQKENIIDESGMPKERFSAEFPKEGPSILRIQQVVRGDSAAYFCASSRKTGVGPNTEAFFGQGTRLTVV.

The rearrangement joins TRBV4-3 to TRBJ2-3, with D possibly being TRBD1 (6 bases). Trimming took 4 bases from V and 3 from J, leaving 17 bases between them. The germline CDR1 and CDR2 sequences are LGHNA and YSLEER. CDR3 length equals 16 residues. The CDR3 protein is CASSPYSGQKTDTQYF. The CDR3, as DNA: TGCGCCAGCAGCCCCTACTCTGGACAGAAAACAGATACGCAGTATTTT.

This rearrangement joins TRBV27 to TRBJ1-1; D gene unclear. CDR3 length: 14 amino acids. Trimming pared 5 bases from V and 2 bases from J, leaving 12 bases between. From germline, CDR1 is MNHEY and CDR2 SMNVEV (reference sequence). CDR3 coding DNA: TGTGCCAGCAGTCAATGGAGGGTTAACACTGAAGCTTTCTTT. Translated, it gives CASSQWRVNTEAFF.